This is a list of T cell receptor beta chains from one sample in a study of CD8 T cells in ankylosing spondylitis. TCRdb reanalysed the 5' RACE reads using MiXCR and keeps one entry per CDR3 protein. The table includes 670,000 or so distinct CDR3 sequences, 15% to 20% detected once. What was sequenced was blood, either unsorted or a sorted T cell fraction (not recorded which). The receptors stem from a male donor with ankylosing spondylitis. The CDR3 runs from the conserved cysteine through the conserved F or W. D genes are given only for firm matches. Only some rows state a clone size, as once, few, many or a class for expanded clones.

D gene	V gene	J gene	clone size	CDR3 protein	CDR3 DNA
.	TRBV6-1	TRBJ2-2	once	CASSENTAGSTGELFF	TGTGCCAGCAGTGAAAATACAGCGGGCAGCACCGGGGAGCTGTTTTTT
.	TRBV6-1	TRBJ2-3	.	CASILGSARTDTQYF	TGTGCCAGCATCCTGGGGTCAGCACGCACAGATACGCAGTATTTT
.	TRBV7-9	TRBJ1-1	.	CASYRVEHNTEAFF	TGTGCCAGCTACAGGGTTGAACACAACACTGAAGCTTTCTTT
.	TRBV6-6	TRBJ2-5	few	CASRIIPETQYF	TGTGCCAGCAGGATCATCCCGGAGACCCAGTACTTC
.	TRBV4-1	TRBJ2-7	.	CASSQESGGTPYEQYF	TGCGCCAGCAGCCAAGAATCGGGCGGGACCCCCTACGAGCAGTACTTC
.	TRBV5-1	TRBJ1-1	many	CASSLLTENTEAFF	TGCGCCAGCAGCTTGCTTACAGAGAACACTGAAGCTTTCTTT
.	TRBV20-1	TRBJ1-2	.	CSARNRVAIVSGGYTF	TGCAGTGCTAGAAACAGGGTTGCCATTGTCTCGGGCGGCTACACCTTC
.	TRBV4-1	TRBJ1-2	many	CASSQEAREVGGYTF	TGCGCCAGCAGCCAAGAGGCCAGGGAGGTTGGTGGCTACACCTTC
.	TRBV4-1	TRBJ2-2	.	CASSQDLTTGIGFMTGELFF	TGCGCCAGCAGCCAAGATTTGACTACAGGGATTGGTTTTATGACCGGGGAGCTGTTTTTT
TRBD2	TRBV6-2/TRBV6-3	TRBJ2-7	.	CASRGGGSETYEQYF	TGTGCCAGCAGGGGAGGCGGGAGCGAAACTTACGAGCAGTACTTC
.	TRBV7-9	TRBJ2-4	.	CASSLNPQIAKNIQYF	TGTGCCAGCAGCTTAAACCCACAGATAGCCAAAAACATTCAGTACTTC
.	TRBV30	TRBJ1-1	.	CAWTPERDTEAFF	TGTGCCTGGACCCCGGAGAGGGACACTGAAGCTTTCTTT
.	TRBV12-5	TRBJ2-5	.	CASGLFSRGIDF	TGTGCTAGTGGTTTGTTCTCTAGGGGGATTGACTTC
TRBD2	TRBV19	TRBJ2-7	.	CASSIREGDGTYEQYF	TGTGCCAGTAGTATACGGGAGGGGGACGGTACCTACGAGCAGTACTTC
.	TRBV4-1	TRBJ2-1	.	CASGLAMSYNEQFF	TGCGCCAGCGGGCTAGCGATGTCCTACAATGAGCAGTTCTTC
TRBD2	TRBV5-1	TRBJ2-1	few	CASSTHLLAGGIYNEQFF	TGCGCCAGCAGCACCCACCTACTAGCGGGGGGAATCTACAATGAGCAGTTCTTC
.	TRBV5-1	TRBJ1-2	.	CASRLGGEYGYTF	TGCGCCAGCAGGTTGGGGGGCGAGTATGGCTACACCTTC
.	TRBV12-3/TRBV12-4	TRBJ1-2	few	CASSPSLIAPSNYGYTF	TGTGCCAGCAGTCCAAGTCTGATTGCCCCCTCGAACTATGGCTACACCTTC
TRBD2	TRBV11-3	TRBJ2-7	.	CASSLGGLAGYEQYF	TGTGCCAGCAGCTTAGGAGGCCTAGCGGGCTACGAGCAGTACTTC
.	TRBV27	TRBJ1-1	few	CASSLEGGAEAFF	TGTGCCAGCAGCTTGGAGGGGGGTGCTGAAGCTTTCTTT
.	TRBV4-1	TRBJ2-5	few	CASSREDETQYF	TGCGCCAGCAGCCGAGAAGACGAGACCCAGTACTTC
TRBD2	TRBV4-1	TRBJ2-7	once	CASSQDSGGLAVYEQYF	TGCGCCAGCAGCCAAGACTCTGGAGGACTAGCGGTATACGAGCAGTACTTC
TRBD2	TRBV9	TRBJ2-1	.	CASSPPGREGYNEQFF	TGTGCCAGCAGCCCCCCCGGGAGGGAAGGCTACAATGAGCAGTTCTTC
.	TRBV5-1	TRBJ1-4	.	CASSPPDGTINEKLFF	TGCGCCAGCAGCCCCCCGGACGGGACAATTAATGAAAAACTGTTTTTT
.	TRBV12-3/TRBV12-4	TRBJ1-2	few	CASSLFEGADYGYTF	TGTGCCAGCAGCCTTTTTGAGGGAGCCGACTATGGCTACACCTTC
TRBD2	TRBV3-1	TRBJ2-3	.	CASSQDNRGGTQYF	TGTGCCAGCAGCCAAGATAACCGGGGGGGTACGCAGTATTTT
.	TRBV7-9	TRBJ2-3	.	CASSLDGLGATDTQYF	TGTGCCAGCAGCTTAGACGGTCTGGGGGCCACAGATACGCAGTATTTT
.	TRBV20-1	TRBJ2-7	many	CSAREGTAISYEQYF	TGCAGTGCTAGAGAGGGAACAGCCATCTCCTACGAGCAGTACTTC
.	TRBV15	TRBJ2-1	few	CATRSEDGYNEQFF	TGTGCCACCCGCTCGGAGGACGGGTACAATGAGCAGTTCTTC
.	TRBV29-1	TRBJ2-3	few	CSVDHSLGDTQYF	TGCAGCGTTGATCACAGTCTTGGGGATACGCAGTATTTT
TRBD2	TRBV14	TRBJ2-1	few	CASSQALAENNEQFF	TGTGCCAGCAGCCAGGCACTAGCGGAAAACAATGAGCAGTTCTTC
.	TRBV12-3/TRBV12-4	TRBJ1-2	.	CASSFREGGYTF	TGTGCCAGCAGTTTCAGGGAGGGCGGCTACACCTTC
.	TRBV21-1	TRBJ2-1	.	CASAQGTSVSAEQFF	TGTGCCAGCGCTCAAGGGACTAGCGTTTCGGCTGAGCAGTTCTTC
TRBD1	TRBV4-2	TRBJ1-6	many	CASSQDGWTGDGRYNSPLHF	TGTGCCAGCAGCCAAGATGGGTGGACAGGGGACGGACGCTATAATTCACCCCTCCACTTT
.	TRBV21-1	TRBJ1-5	.	CASSNRDRSSQPQHF	TGTGCCAGCAGCAACCGGGACAGGAGCAGTCAGCCCCAGCATTTT
TRBD1	TRBV20-1	TRBJ1-1	.	CSASWTGMNTEAFF	TGCAGTGCGAGTTGGACAGGGATGAACACTGAAGCTTTCTTT
TRBD2	TRBV20-1	TRBJ2-1	many	CSARRTSGGLSYNEQFF	TGCAGTGCTCGAAGGACTAGCGGGGGGTTATCCTACAATGAGCAGTTCTTC
.	TRBV27	TRBJ2-7	few	CASSLLVGGGDRPYEQYF	TGTGCCAGCAGTTTATTGGTGGGGGGAGGGGACAGACCATACGAGCAGTACTTC
TRBD1	TRBV5-5	TRBJ2-2	.	CATQQGLGTGELFF	TGTGCCACCCAACAGGGGTTGGGGACCGGGGAGCTGTTTTTT
TRBD1	TRBV29-1	TRBJ2-5	.	CSVNAPGQQETQYF	TGCAGCGTGAATGCTCCGGGACAGCAAGAGACCCAGTACTTC
.	TRBV5-1	TRBJ2-1	.	CASSPLDSADEQFF	TGCGCCAGCAGCCCCCTGGACAGTGCCGATGAGCAGTTCTTC
TRBD2	TRBV28	TRBJ2-7	.	CASSSPPSGSYEQYF	TGTGCCAGCAGTTCCCCTCCTAGCGGGAGCTACGAGCAGTACTTC
.	TRBV14	TRBJ1-2	.	CASSQKPGGYTF	TGTGCCAGCTCCCAGAAGCCCGGTGGCTACACCTTC
TRBD1	TRBV4-3	TRBJ2-3	few	CASSSGTGHTDTQYF	TGCGCCAGCAGCTCCGGGACAGGACACACAGATACGCAGTATTTT
TRBD2	TRBV20-1	TRBJ2-1	.	CSARDPLRLAGGNNEQFF	TGCAGTGCTAGAGACCCCCTAAGACTAGCGGGAGGGAACAATGAGCAGTTCTTC